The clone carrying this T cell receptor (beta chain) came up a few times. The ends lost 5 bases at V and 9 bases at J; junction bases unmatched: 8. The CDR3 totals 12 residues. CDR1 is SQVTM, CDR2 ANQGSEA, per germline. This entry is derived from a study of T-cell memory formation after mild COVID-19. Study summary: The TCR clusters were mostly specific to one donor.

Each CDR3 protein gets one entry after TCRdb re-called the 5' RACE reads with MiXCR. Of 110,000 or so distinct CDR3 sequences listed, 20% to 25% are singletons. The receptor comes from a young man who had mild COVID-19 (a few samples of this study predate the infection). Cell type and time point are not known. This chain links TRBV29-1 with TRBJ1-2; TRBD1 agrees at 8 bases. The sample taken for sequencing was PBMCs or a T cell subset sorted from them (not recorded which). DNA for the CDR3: TGCAGCGTTCAGGGGGCCTTCGATCGCTACACCTTC. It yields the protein CSVQGAFDRYTF. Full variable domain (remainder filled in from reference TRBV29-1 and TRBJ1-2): SAVISQKPSRDICQRGTSLTIQCQVDSQVTMMFWYRQQPGQSLTLIATANQGSEATYESGFVIDKFPISRPNLTFSTLTVSNMSPEDSSIYLCSVQGAFDRYTFGSGTRLTVV.